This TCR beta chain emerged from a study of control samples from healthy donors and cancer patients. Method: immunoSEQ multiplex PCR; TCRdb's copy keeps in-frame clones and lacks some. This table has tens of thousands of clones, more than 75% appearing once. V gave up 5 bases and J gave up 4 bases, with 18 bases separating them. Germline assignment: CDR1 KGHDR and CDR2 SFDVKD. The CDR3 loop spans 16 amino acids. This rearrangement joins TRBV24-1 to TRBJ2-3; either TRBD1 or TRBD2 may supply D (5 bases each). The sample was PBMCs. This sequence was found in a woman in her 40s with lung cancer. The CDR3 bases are TGTGCCACCAGTGGCGGAGCTGGGGGTTGGGCAGATACGCAGTATTTT. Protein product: CATSGGAGGWADTQYF.